The following is a T cell receptor beta chain sequence with its context. Germline V gene data show CDR1 as MNHEY and CDR2 as SVGAGI. V dropped 4 bases and J dropped 1; count of bases not matched to a gene: 7. The CDR3 covers 15 residues. For TCRbeta, the library was prepared with unique molecular identifiers. TCRdb ran MiXCR on the PCR reads and lists one entry per CDR3 protein. The data hold around 50,000 distinct CDR3 sequences, with 40% to 60% observed a single time. These data belong to a study of T-cell reconstitution after alpha-beta-depleted transplantation in children. The chain carries TRBV6-5 and TRBJ2-7, with TRBD1 matching 7 bases. This TCR derives from a boy younger than two with SCID, due to receive a stem cell transplant. This specimen was peripheral blood, taken before TCRalphabeta/CD19-depleted stem cell transplant. CDR3 bases: TGTGCCAGCAGTTCGACAGGGCAGGGTTCCTACGAGCAGTACTTC. Translated, it gives CASSSTGQGSYEQYF.